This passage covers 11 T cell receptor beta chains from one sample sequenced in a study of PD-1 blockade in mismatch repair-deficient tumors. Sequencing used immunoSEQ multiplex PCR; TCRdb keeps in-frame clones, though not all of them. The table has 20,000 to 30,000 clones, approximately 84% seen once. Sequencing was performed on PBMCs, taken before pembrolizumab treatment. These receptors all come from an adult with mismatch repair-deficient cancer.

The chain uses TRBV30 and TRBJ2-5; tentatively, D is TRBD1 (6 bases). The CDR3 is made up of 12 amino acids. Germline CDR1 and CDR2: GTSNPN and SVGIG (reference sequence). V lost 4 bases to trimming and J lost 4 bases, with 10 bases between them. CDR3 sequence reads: CAWNRGRETQYF. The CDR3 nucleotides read TGTGCCTGGAATAGGGGGAGAGAGACCCAGTACTTC.

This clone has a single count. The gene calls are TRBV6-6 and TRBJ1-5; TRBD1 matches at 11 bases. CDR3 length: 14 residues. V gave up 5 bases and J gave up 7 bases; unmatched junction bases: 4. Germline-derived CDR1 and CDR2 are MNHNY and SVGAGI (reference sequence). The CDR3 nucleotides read TGTGCCAGCAGTGCCGGGACAGGGGGACAGCCCCAGCATTTT. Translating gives CASSAGTGGQPQHF.

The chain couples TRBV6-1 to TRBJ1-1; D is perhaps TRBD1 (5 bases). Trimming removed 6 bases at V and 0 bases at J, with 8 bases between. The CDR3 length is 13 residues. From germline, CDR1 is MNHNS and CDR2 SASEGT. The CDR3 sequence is CASRDTLNTEAFF. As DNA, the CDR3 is TGTGCCAGCAGGGACACATTGAACACTGAAGCTTTCTTT.

The CDR3 region is CSARGGGSYGYTF. The CDR3 region has the DNA TGCAGCGCAAGGGGGGGTGGGAGCTATGGCTACACCTTC. This chain joins TRBV29-1 and TRBJ1-2; possible D gene TRBD1, 6 bases. The V gene lost 7 bases and the J gene lost 4 bases, with 16 bases spanning the gap. CDR1 SQVTM and CDR2 ANQGSEA come from the germline V gene. This CDR3 region has 13 residues.

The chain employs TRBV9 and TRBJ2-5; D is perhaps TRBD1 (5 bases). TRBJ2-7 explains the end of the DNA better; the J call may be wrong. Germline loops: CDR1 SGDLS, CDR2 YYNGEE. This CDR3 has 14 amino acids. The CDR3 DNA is TGTGCCAGCAGCGTAGTGCCCCAGGGCTACGAGCAGTACTTC. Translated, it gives CASSVVPQGYEQYF.

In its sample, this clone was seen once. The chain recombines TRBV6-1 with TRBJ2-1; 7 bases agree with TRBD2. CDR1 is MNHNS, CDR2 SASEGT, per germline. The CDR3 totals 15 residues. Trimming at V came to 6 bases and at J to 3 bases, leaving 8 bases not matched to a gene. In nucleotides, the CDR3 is TGTGCCAGCAGCCTAAGCGGGGCTCTCTACAATGAGCAGTTCTTC. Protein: CASSLSGALYNEQFF.

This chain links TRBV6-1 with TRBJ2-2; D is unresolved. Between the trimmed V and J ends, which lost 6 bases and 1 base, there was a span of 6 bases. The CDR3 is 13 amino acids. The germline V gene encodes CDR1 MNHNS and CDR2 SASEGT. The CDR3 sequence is CASSVQNTGELFF. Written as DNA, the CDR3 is TGTGCCAGCAGCGTACAGAACACCGGGGAGCTGTTTTTT.

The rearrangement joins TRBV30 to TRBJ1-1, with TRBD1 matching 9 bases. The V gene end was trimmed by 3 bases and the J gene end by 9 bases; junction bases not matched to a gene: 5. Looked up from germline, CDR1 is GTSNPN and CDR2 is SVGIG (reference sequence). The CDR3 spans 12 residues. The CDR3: CAWSRDRDQAFF. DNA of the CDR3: TGTGCCTGGAGCCGGGACAGGGATCAAGCTTTCTTT.

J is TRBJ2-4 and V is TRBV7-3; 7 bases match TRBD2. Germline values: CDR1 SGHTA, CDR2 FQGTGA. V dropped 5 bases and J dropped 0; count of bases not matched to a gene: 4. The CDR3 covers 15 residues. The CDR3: CASSPSGGAKNIQYF. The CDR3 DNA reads TGTGCCAGCAGCCCTAGCGGAGGAGCCAAAAACATTCAGTACTTC. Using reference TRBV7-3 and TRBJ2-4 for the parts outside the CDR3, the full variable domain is GAGVSQTPSNKVTEKGKYVELRCDPISGHTALYWYRQSLGQGPEFLIYFQGTGAADDSGLPNDRFFAVRPEGSVSTLKIQRTERGDSAVYLCASSPSGGAKNIQYFGAGTRLSVL.

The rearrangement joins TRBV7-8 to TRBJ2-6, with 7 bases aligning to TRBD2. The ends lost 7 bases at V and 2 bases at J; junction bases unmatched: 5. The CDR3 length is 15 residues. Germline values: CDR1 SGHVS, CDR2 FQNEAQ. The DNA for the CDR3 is TGTGCCAGCAACCTGGGGGGGGCTGGGGCCAACGTCCTGACTTTC. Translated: CASNLGGAGANVLTF. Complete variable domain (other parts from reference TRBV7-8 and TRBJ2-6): GAGVSQSPRYKVAKRGQDVALRCDPISGHVSLFWYQQALGQGPEFLTYFQNEAQLDKSGLPSDRFFAERPEGSVSTLKIQRTQQEDSAVYLCASNLGGAGANVLTFGAGSRLTVL.

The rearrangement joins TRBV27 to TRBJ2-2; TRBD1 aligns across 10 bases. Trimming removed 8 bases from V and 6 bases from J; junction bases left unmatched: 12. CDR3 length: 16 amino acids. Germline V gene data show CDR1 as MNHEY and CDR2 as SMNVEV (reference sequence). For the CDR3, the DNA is TGTGCCAGCGGCCCGCTGAGGGACAGGGGACCCGGGGAGCTGTTTTTT. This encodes CASGPLRDRGPGELFF.